A single sample is the source of the 29 T cell receptor beta chains below, sequenced in a study of T cell repertoires in cytomegalovirus infection. TCRdb fed the reads into MiXCR, producing one record per CDR3 protein. The data contain around 170,000 distinct CDR3 sequences, about an eighth of them singletons. Sequencing used PBMCs. Source of these receptors: a human donor in good health (CMV status not recorded). Some clones in this sample may be carry-over from other donors' samples.

This clonotype was observed many times. V usage is TRBV4-2 and J usage is TRBJ2-3; 10 positions agree with TRBD2. This CDR3 contains 18 residues. Trimming took 2 bases from V and 4 from J; bases not matched to a gene: 12. Germline V gene sequence: CDR1 LGHNA, CDR2 YNFKEQ. Here the CDR3 reads CASSQLGGASGGSDTQYF. Written as DNA, the CDR3 is TGTGCCAGCAGCCAATTGGGGGGGGCTAGCGGGGGATCAGATACGCAGTATTTT.

This clonotype has a handful of counts. The chain couples TRBV6-1 to TRBJ2-7; D remains unclear. The CDR3 is 11 residues long. V was cut by 1 base and J by 6 bases, with 4 bases left in between. Germline CDR1 and CDR2: MNHNS and SASEGT. In DNA form, the CDR3 reads TGTGCCAGCAGTGAAGGGGTCGAGCAGTACTTC. Its protein product is CASSEGVEQYF.

This clonotype was seen only a few times. The chain couples TRBV18 to TRBJ2-5; D not certain. Trimming removed 1 base from V and 2 bases from J, with 8 bases in between. Germline lookup yields CDR1 KGHSH and CDR2 LQKENI. The CDR3 is 14 residues long. Here the CDR3 reads CASSPLLGQETQYF. CDR3 coding DNA: TGTGCCAGCTCACCACTCCTTGGGCAAGAGACCCAGTACTTC.

This clonotype showed up many times. CDR3 sequence reads: CASSQGTYSYEQYF. The CDR3 DNA reads TGCGCCAGCAGCCAGGGGACATACAGCTACGAGCAGTACTTC. The chain links TRBV4-3 to TRBJ2-7; a possible D gene is TRBD1 (6 bases). The CDR3 loop spans 14 amino acids. V lost 3 bases to trimming and J lost 3 bases, with 12 bases between them. CDR1 is LGHNA, CDR2 YSLEER, per germline.

The chain couples TRBV27 to TRBJ1-2; TRBD1 aligns across 8 bases. Germline CDR1 MNHEY, CDR2 SMNVEV (reference sequence). J was trimmed by 4 bases and V by 2 bases; bases with no gene match: 15. This CDR3 region has 18 residues. The CDR3 loop is CASSLRLGGTGGGYGYTF. The CDR3 coding sequence is TGTGCCAGCAGTTTACGATTAGGGGGGACAGGCGGTGGCTATGGCTACACCTTC.

The chain employs TRBV29-1 and TRBJ1-1; D unresolved. V lost 4 bases to trimming and J lost 2 bases, with 11 bases between them. Germline lookup yields CDR1 SQVTM and CDR2 ANQGSEA. This CDR3 is 13 amino acids long. CDR3 coding DNA: TGCAGCGTTGGTCTCCGGGTAAACACTGAAGCTTTCTTT. Translating it yields CSVGLRVNTEAFF.

This clonotype was recorded a few times. V usage is TRBV12-3 or TRBV12-4 and J usage is TRBJ1-1; TRBD1 aligns across 8 bases. The CDR3 loop spans 14 amino acids. J lost 3 bases, V lost 5 bases, and 5 bases had no gene match. This CDR3 reads CASSLDRADTEAFF. Written as DNA, the CDR3 is TGTGCCAGCAGTCTGGACAGGGCGGACACTGAAGCTTTCTTT.

This clonotype was seen more than once but under ten times. This chain connects TRBV4-2 to TRBJ2-4; 10 nucleotides line up with TRBD1. The CDR3 has 16 residues. Germline trimming cut 4 bases from V and 0 bases from J; bases unmatched to any gene: 3. Germline CDR1 reads LGHNA; CDR2 reads YNFKEQ. DNA of the CDR3: TGTGCCAGCAGCCCGGGACAGGGGCTAGCCAAAAACATTCAGTACTTC. This translates into CASSPGQGLAKNIQYF.

V gene TRBV4-2 combines with J gene TRBJ1-4, with a tentative D call TRBD1 (5 bases). CDR1 and CDR2 (germline): LGHNA, YNFKEQ. Trimming pared 2 bases from V and 4 bases from J, leaving 11 bases between. There are 15 residues in the CDR3. Written as DNA, the CDR3 is TGTGCCAGCAGCCAACCCGGGGGGAGTAATGAAAAACTGTTTTTT. It yields the protein CASSQPGGSNEKLFF.

The table lists this clonotype with many counts. The chain couples TRBV6-6 to TRBJ1-1; tentatively, D is TRBD1 (6 bases). Trimming shortened V by 2 bases and J by 1 base, and 8 bases separated the two germline ends. From germline, CDR1 is MNHNY and CDR2 SVGAGI (reference sequence). The CDR3 is 14 residues long. CDR3 region: CASSYRDKNTEAFF. In nucleotides, the CDR3 is TGTGCCAGCAGTTACCGGGACAAGAACACTGAAGCTTTCTTT.

The chain employs TRBV3-1 and TRBJ2-2; 10 bases are shared with TRBD2. Losses at the gene ends were 7 bases for V and 5 bases for J; bases not matched to a gene: 4. From germline, CDR1 is LGHDT and CDR2 YNNKEL (reference sequence). The CDR3 is made up of 14 amino acids. The CDR3 DNA is TGTGCCAGCAACAGCGGGAGGGAGACCGGGGAGCTGTTTTTT. Translated: CASNSGRETGELFF.

The table lists this clonotype with many counts. This sequence joins TRBV7-3 and TRBJ2-7; possible D gene TRBD2, 5 bases. The V gene lost 5 bases and the J gene lost 5 bases, with 19 bases spanning the gap. CDR1 and CDR2 (germline): SGHTA, FQGTGA. The CDR3 spans 15 residues. CDR3 sequence (DNA): TGTGCCAGCAGCCCTAATTCGGGGAATACCCACGAGCAGTACTTC. This sequence encodes CASSPNSGNTHEQYF.

V and J are TRBV28 and TRBJ2-7; 7 bases are a match to TRBD2. Germline V gives CDR1 MDHEN, CDR2 SYDVKM. This CDR3 region has 16 residues. J was trimmed by 0 bases and V by 7 bases; bases with no gene match: 12. CDR3 loop: CASNRSGRGSSYEQYF. As DNA, the CDR3 is TGTGCCAGCAACCGCAGTGGGAGGGGCAGCTCCTACGAGCAGTACTTC. Full variable domain (outside the CDR3, taken from reference TRBV28 and TRBJ2-7): DVKVTQSSRYLVKRTGEKVFLECVQDMDHENMFWYRQDPGLGLRLIYFSYDVKMKEKGDIPEGYSVSREKKERFSLILESASTNQTSMYLCASNRSGRGSSYEQYFGPGTRLTVT.

The chain couples TRBV5-6 to TRBJ2-1; perhaps TRBD2 as D (5 bases). Germline V CDR1 and CDR2: SGHDT, YYEEEE. V was trimmed by 2 bases and J by 3 bases, leaving 12 bases between them. The CDR3 loop spans 15 amino acids. The CDR3 DNA reads TGTGCCAGCAGCTTATTAGCGTTTGGCTACAATGAGCAGTTCTTC. This gives the protein CASSLLAFGYNEQFF.

The chain uses TRBV28 and TRBJ2-5, with TRBD1 matching over 7 bases. Trimming cost V 8 bases and J 10 bases; bases outside gene matches: 10. This CDR3 region has 12 residues. Looked up from germline, CDR1 is MDHEN and CDR2 is SYDVKM. CDR3 DNA: TGTGCCAGCCGCGACATCCCAGGGGGCCAGTACTTC. Encoded protein: CASRDIPGGQYF.

This clonotype was recorded many times. V and J are TRBV7-2 and TRBJ2-7; no clear D. Germline assignment: CDR1 SGHTA and CDR2 FQGNSA. The CDR3 spans 12 residues. V was shortened by 3 bases and J by 6 bases, with 9 bases between the two germline ends. CDR3 coding DNA: TGTGCCAGCAGCTTTAGGGCCCTCGAGCAGTACTTC. It encodes CASSFRALEQYF.

This clonotype has more than one count but fewer than ten. CDR3 nucleotides: TGTGCCAGCAGCCAAGGAAGGACCCGGGACGAGCAGTACTTC. Translation: CASSQGRTRDEQYF. The J gene is TRBJ2-7, the V gene TRBV3-1; unclear D gene. V lost 1 base, J lost 5 bases, and 12 bases lay in between. The CDR3 spans 14 residues. Looked up from germline, CDR1 is LGHDT and CDR2 is YNNKEL (reference sequence).

This clonotype was counted at least ten times. The chain employs TRBV15 and TRBJ2-7; D is possibly TRBD1 (5 bases). Deletions cut 8 bases from V and 2 bases from J, with 16 bases between. The CDR3 is 14 residues long. CDR1 and CDR2 from the germline V gene are LNHNV and YYDKDF (reference sequence). The CDR3 protein is CATAQGYPAYEQYF. The CDR3 region has the DNA TGTGCCACCGCTCAGGGATATCCTGCCTACGAGCAGTACTTC.

This clonotype has at least ten counts. The chain is built from TRBV7-6 and TRBJ2-7, with 8 nucleotides matching TRBD1. With 3 bases clipped from V and 5 bases from J, the junction kept 6 bases outside the gene matches. The CDR3 contains 14 residues. The germline CDR1 and CDR2 sequences are SGHVS and FNYEAQ. The CDR3 nucleotides are TGTGCCAGCAGCTTTGGACAGGGAAAACACGAGCAGTACTTC. Translation gives CASSFGQGKHEQYF.

This clonotype turned up a few times. The V call is TRBV10-3, the J call TRBJ2-1; D tentatively fits TRBD1 or TRBD2 (5 bases each). Trimming removed 2 bases at V and 2 bases at J, with 10 bases between. Germline V CDR1 and CDR2: ENHRY, SYGVKD. The CDR3 runs to 15 residues. The CDR3 sequence: CAISEGTGPYNEQFF. The CDR3 DNA reads TGTGCCATCAGTGAGGGGACGGGGCCCTACAATGAGCAGTTCTTC.

This clonotype showed up many times. This sequence joins TRBV7-2 and TRBJ1-4; the D gene is possibly TRBD1 (6 bases). The CDR3 runs 14 residues. Trimming left V 2 bases short and J 7 bases short, with 11 bases between. CDR1 is SGHTA and CDR2 is FQGNSA in the germline V gene. In DNA form, the CDR3 reads TGTGCCAGCAGCTTAACAGGGCGAGGTGAAAAACTGTTTTTT. Encoded protein: CASSLTGRGEKLFF.

This clonotype was picked up a small number of times. In DNA form, the CDR3 reads TGTGCCAGCAGTGAAGCGCGGTGGGGACTTTACACCTTC. Encoded protein: CASSEARWGLYTF. V is TRBV2 and J is TRBJ1-2; maybe TRBD1 (5 bases). The germline CDR1 and CDR2 sequences are SNHLY and FYNNEI. V dropped 0 bases and J dropped 11 bases, with 13 bases sitting between them. The CDR3 consists of 13 residues.

The V and J genes are TRBV7-2 and TRBJ1-5, with 7 bases matching TRBD1. Trimming took 1 base from V and 2 from J; bases not matched to a gene: 8. The CDR3 has 17 amino acids. Germline assignment: CDR1 SGHTA and CDR2 FQGNSA. The CDR3 sequence: CASSLVGGGLGNQPQHF. The CDR3 DNA is TGTGCCAGCAGCTTAGTAGGGGGCGGTCTGGGCAATCAGCCCCAGCATTTT.

V usage is TRBV7-9 and J usage is TRBJ1-6; D perhaps matches TRBD1 (5 bases). V lost 4 bases to trimming and J lost 7 bases, with 8 bases between them. The germline CDR1 and CDR2 sequences are SEHNR and FQNEAQ (reference sequence). The CDR3 is made up of 13 amino acids. The CDR3 sequence: CASSYPGNSPLHF. Here the CDR3 DNA reads TGTGCCAGCAGCTACCCAGGGAATTCACCCCTCCACTTT.

This clonotype was seen ten or more times. J is TRBJ2-2 and V is TRBV10-3; D possibly corresponds to TRBD1 (6 bases). This CDR3 contains 13 residues. Germline CDR1 ENHRY, CDR2 SYGVKD. Trimming cost V 11 bases and J 5 bases, with 15 bases left between them. The CDR3 sequence is CAVITRGTGELFF. The CDR3 nucleotides are TGTGCCGTCATCACCAGGGGTACCGGGGAGCTGTTTTTT.

This clonotype appeared many times. This chain uses TRBV12-3 or TRBV12-4 with TRBJ2-2, with a possible D match to TRBD1 (6 bases). This CDR3 has 15 amino acids. V was cut by 5 bases and J by 5 bases, with 15 bases left in between. The CDR3 DNA is TGTGCCAGCAGTCCCATACAGGGTTTTACCGGGGAGCTGTTTTTT. Protein product: CASSPIQGFTGELFF.

This clonotype has ten or more counts. The chain couples TRBV7-8 to TRBJ2-7; no clear D gene. V was cut by 3 bases and J by 3 bases, with 9 bases left in between. CDR3 length: 13 amino acids. The germline V gene has CDR1 SGHVS and CDR2 FQNEAQ. CDR3 nucleotides: TGTGCCAGCAGCTTTTCCGCTTACTACGAGCAGTACTTC. Protein product: CASSFSAYYEQYF. The variable domain in full, completed from reference TRBV7-8 and TRBJ2-7, reads GAGVSQSPRYKVAKRGQDVALRCDPISGHVSLFWYQQALGQGPEFLTYFQNEAQLDKSGLPSDRFFAERPEGSVSTLKIQRTQQEDSAVYLCASSFSAYYEQYFGPGTRLTVT.

This clonotype was counted once. The chain couples TRBV12-3 or TRBV12-4 to TRBJ2-3, with D tentatively TRBD1 (6 bases). The CDR3 has 14 residues. Trimming cost V 7 bases and J 6 bases, with 17 bases left between them. The chain's CDR3 is CASNLQGPVDTQYF. CDR3 DNA: TGTGCCAGCAATCTACAGGGCCCGGTGGATACGCAGTATTTT.

This clonotype was detected ten times or more. The V and J genes are TRBV28 and TRBJ1-5, with 10 bases fitting TRBD1. V lost 5 bases, J lost 7 bases, and 11 bases stayed unmatched. CDR3 size: 16 residues. Germline values: CDR1 MDHEN, CDR2 SYDVKM. The CDR3 region is CASSPPRDRGRQPQHF. The CDR3 DNA reads as TGTGCCAGCAGTCCCCCCCGGGACAGGGGTCGACAGCCCCAGCATTTT.